This T cell receptor beta chain is from a study of OX40 agonist ivuxolimab in advanced cancers. Overall study: Six ivuxolimab dose levels, 0.01 to 10 mg/kg, were given intravenously every 2 weeks.

Trimming removed 2 bases from V and 5 bases from J, with 12 bases in between. This CDR3 has 14 amino acids. Germline V gives CDR1 KGHSH, CDR2 LQKENI. Findings and caveats of the study: The mean number of expanded clones was higher in CD8+ T cells than in CD4+. At 0.1 to 3.0 mg/kg and by week 6, clonal expansion occurred in CD4+ and CD8+ blood T cells.

Clones were sequenced by immunoSEQ multiplex PCR, and TCRdb holds only the in-frame ones, with some missing. Of under 95,000 clones detected, roughly 83% appear once; the ten largest clones hold 5.5% to 8%. This clone is a singleton in its sample. Antigen unknown. Blood sampling was done at baseline, cycle 4 day 1, and cycle 7 day 1. The origin of this receptor is an adult with an advanced solid tumor such as melanoma, head and neck, liver or kidney cancer. V and J are TRBV18 and TRBJ1-1, with D uncertain. The sample consisted of CD4+ or CD8+ T cells sorted from blood, taken in a trial of the OX40 agonist ivuxolimab. The CDR3: CASSPTSRDTEAFF. DNA for the CDR3: TGTGCCAGCTCACCAACCTCAAGGGATACTGAAGCTTTCTTT.